These 29 T cell receptor beta chains were all obtained from the same sample, sequenced in a study of blood T cell repertoires in COVID-19. TCRdb's copy holds only in-frame clones and misses some; the assay was immunoSEQ multiplex PCR. The sample shows 150,000 to 200,000 clones, around 87% of them seen only once. Sequencing used peripheral blood. These receptors were taken from a woman older than 75 in a cohort sampled during active or convalescent COVID-19.

V gene TRBV7-2 combines with J gene TRBJ2-5; TRBD1 matches at 8 bases. The junction had 5 bases not matched to a gene; V was cut back by 1 base and J by 13 bases. Germline-derived CDR1 and CDR2 are SGHTA and FQGNSA. This CDR3 spans 12 amino acids. CDR3 protein: CASSLGQGFSYF. In nucleotides, the CDR3 is TGTGCCAGCAGCTTAGGACAGGGGTTTTCGTACTTC. The full variable domain, with the rest looked up from reference TRBV7-2 and TRBJ2-5, is GAGVSQSPSNKVTEKGKDVELRCDPISGHTALYWYRQSLGQGLEFLIYFQGNSAPDKSGLPSDRFSAERTGGSVSTLTIQRTQQEDSAVYLCASSLGQGFSYFGPGTRLLVL.

About this clone: An end of the junction does not agree with germline; a read error may underlie this. The V gene is TRBV7-2, the J gene TRBJ2-7; a weak D match, TRBD1 (6 bases). CDR1 and CDR2 (germline): SGHTA, FQGNSA. This CDR3 has 15 residues. CDR3 loop: CASSLRGIGPYKQYF. The CDR3 DNA is TGTGCCAGCAGCCTGAGGGGGATTGGTCCCTACAAGCAGTACTTC.

The chain has TRBV10-2 and TRBJ1-5; TRBD1 matches at 11 bases. V shed 1 base and J 3 bases; nucleotides not matched to a gene: 2. The length of the CDR3 is 16 residues. Germline V gene lookup returns CDR1 WSHSY and CDR2 SAAADI. CDR3 sequence reads: CASSEWTGGINQPQHF. In nucleotides, the CDR3 is TGCGCCAGCAGTGAGTGGACAGGGGGCATCAATCAGCCCCAGCATTTT.

This sequence joins TRBV5-4 and TRBJ2-3, with D possibly TRBD1 on 5 matching bases. This CDR3 comprises 17 residues. Germline lookup yields CDR1 SGHNT and CDR2 YYREEE (reference sequence). Trimming pared 1 base from V and 6 bases from J, leaving 21 bases between. The CDR3, as DNA: TGTGCCAGCAGCTTGAGGGCAGGATGGACATATCCCGATACGCAGTATTTT. It is translated as CASSLRAGWTYPDTQYF.

The V call is TRBV6-5, the J call TRBJ1-4; D may be TRBD1 (5 bases). V dropped 2 bases and J dropped 7 bases, with 11 bases sitting between them. CDR3 length: 14 residues. Germline V gene data show CDR1 as MNHEY and CDR2 as SVGAGI. The CDR3 nucleotides are TGTGCCAGCAGTTACCGCAGGGTTAGTGAAAAACTGTTTTTT. Amino acids: CASSYRRVSEKLFF.

V is TRBV5-5 and J is TRBJ2-1; 9 bases align to TRBD2. The CDR3 has 14 amino acids. The J segment lost 5 bases and the V segment lost 3 bases, leaving 3 bases of the junction unmatched. CDR1 is SGHKS and CDR2 is YYEKEE in the germline V gene (reference sequence). CDR3 protein: CASSSSGANNEQFF. CDR3 sequence (DNA): TGTGCCAGCAGCTCTAGCGGGGCTAACAATGAGCAGTTCTTC.

A single count supports this clone. The chain couples TRBV5-1 to TRBJ2-1; D is ambiguous. The CDR3 length is 13 residues. V was cut by 3 bases and J by 5 bases, with 9 bases left in between. In germline, CDR1 is SGHRS, CDR2 YFSETQ. CDR3 residues: CASSSARDNEQFF. For the CDR3, the DNA is TGCGCCAGCAGCTCCGCTAGAGACAATGAGCAGTTCTTC.

The genes are TRBV30 and TRBJ1-4; D perhaps matches TRBD1 (6 bases). This CDR3 spans 15 amino acids. The V end lost 1 base, the J end lost 8 bases, and 17 bases lay between the germline ends. Germline V lookup: CDR1 GTSNPN, CDR2 SVGIG (reference sequence). CDR3 DNA: TGTGCCTGGAGTGAAATGGGGGGGCGAGGAGAAAAACTGTTTTTT. Translated: CAWSEMGGRGEKLFF.

The chain recombines TRBV7-2 with TRBJ1-3; D gene ambiguous. CDR1 and CDR2 (germline): SGHTA, FQGNSA. Trimming removed 3 bases at V and 0 bases at J, with 12 bases between. This CDR3 region has 16 residues. The CDR3 DNA reads TGTGCCAGCAGCTTGAACAGTCTAAGCTCTGGAAACACCATATATTTT. It translates to CASSLNSLSSGNTIYF.

This clone was recorded once. The J gene is TRBJ1-2, the V gene TRBV7-8; D might be TRBD1 (6 bases). The CDR3 covers 15 residues. Trimming removed 4 bases from V and 3 bases from J, with 15 bases in between. Germline V CDR1 and CDR2: SGHVS, FQNEAQ. This chain's CDR3 is CASSSISGGHYGYTF. The CDR3 DNA follows: TGTGCCAGCAGCTCCATATCGGGGGGGCACTATGGCTACACCTTC. The whole variable domain, remainder taken from reference TRBV7-8 and TRBJ1-2, is GAGVSQSPRYKVAKRGQDVALRCDPISGHVSLFWYQQALGQGPEFLTYFQNEAQLDKSGLPSDRFFAERPEGSVSTLKIQRTQQEDSAVYLCASSSISGGHYGYTFGSGTRLTVV.

This clone appeared a single time. J is TRBJ1-3 and V is TRBV7-2; no firm D call. This CDR3 has 17 amino acids. Between the trimmed V and J ends, which lost 0 bases and 8 bases, there was a span of 20 bases. CDR1 is SGHTA, CDR2 FQGNSA, per germline. The DNA for the CDR3 is TGTGCCAGCAGCTTAGCTAGCGTGTTTGGCTCTGAAGACACCATATATTTT. Translation gives CASSLASVFGSEDTIYF.

This clone was picked up a small number of times. The chain combines TRBV4-3 with TRBJ1-3; D possibly corresponds to TRBD1 (6 bases). The CDR3 is made up of 17 amino acids. V shed 1 base and J shed 0 bases, with 13 bases lying between them. The V gene's germline CDR1 is LGHNA and CDR2 YSLEER. Written as DNA, the CDR3 is TGCGCCAGCAGCCAAGCTCCAGGGGCGGGCTCTGGAAACACCATATATTTT. This translates into CASSQAPGAGSGNTIYF.

V and J are TRBV5-1 and TRBJ2-2, with 12 bases fitting TRBD2. The CDR3 runs to 18 residues. Trimming took 0 bases from V and 6 from J; bases not matched to a gene: 9. Germline V CDR1 and CDR2: SGHRS, YFSETQ. As DNA, the CDR3 is TGCGCCAGCAGCTTGGACCGGGCTAGCGGGAGGGCCTCCGGGGAGCTGTTTTTT. It encodes CASSLDRASGRASGELFF.

CDR3 nucleotides: TGTGCCAGCAGCCCCGGGAGTGCAGAGACCCAGTACTTC. This encodes CASSPGSAETQYF. The chain links TRBV13 to TRBJ2-5; tentatively, D is TRBD2 (6 bases). Germline-derived CDR1 and CDR2 are PRHDT and FYEKMQ (reference sequence). Deletions cut 5 bases from V and 4 bases from J, with 11 bases between. CDR3 length: 13 amino acids.

The rearrangement joins TRBV28 to TRBJ1-2, with 7 positions matching TRBD1. J gave up 8 bases and V 7 bases, and 10 bases lay outside the gene matches. The CDR3 runs 13 residues. Germline V gene sequence: CDR1 MDHEN, CDR2 SYDVKM. The CDR3 loop is CASTPRAGGGYTF. The CDR3 DNA sequence: TGTGCCAGCACCCCGCGGGCAGGGGGAGGCTACACCTTC.

The chain is built from TRBV7-8 and TRBJ1-1, with D hard to call. The CDR3 is 17 residues long. Trimming cost V 2 bases and J 5 bases, with 21 bases left between them. From germline, CDR1 is SGHVS and CDR2 FQNEAQ. The CDR3 region is CASSLKRVPIYWTEAFF. The CDR3, as DNA: TGTGCCAGCAGCTTAAAGAGGGTCCCGATTTATTGGACTGAAGCTTTCTTT.

The CDR3 DNA is TGCGCCAGCAGCACCGACAGCGCCTATGGCTACACCTTC. Translating gives CASSTDSAYGYTF. The chain combines TRBV5-1 with TRBJ1-2; a possible D gene is TRBD1 (5 bases). The CDR3 loop spans 13 amino acids. The germline CDR1 and CDR2 sequences are SGHRS and YFSETQ. Trimming took off 4 bases at V and 4 bases at J, with 11 bases between the two ends.

The rearrangement links TRBV6-5 to TRBJ2-1; D is perhaps TRBD2 (6 bases). The CDR3 runs to 16 residues. Germline V gene lookup returns CDR1 MNHEY and CDR2 SVGAGI. The V end lost 1 base, the J end lost 1 base, and 11 bases lay between the germline ends. Here the CDR3 DNA reads TGTGCCAGCAGTTACTTGCGGGGAAATTCCTACAATGAGCAGTTCTTC. Amino acid sequence: CASSYLRGNSYNEQFF.

This clone came up once. The chain links TRBV2 to TRBJ1-4; 8 bases map to TRBD1. Germline-derived CDR1 and CDR2 are SNHLY and FYNNEI. The CDR3 loop spans 15 amino acids. J gave up 3 bases and V 7 bases, and 7 bases lay outside the gene matches. The CDR3 here is CASMGGQGSNEKLFF. In DNA, the CDR3 is TGTGCCAGCATGGGCGGACAGGGTTCTAATGAAAAACTGTTTTTT.

The genes are TRBV7-9 and TRBJ2-2; unclear D gene. V was pared by 6 bases and J by 5 bases, with 7 bases between. The CDR3 loop spans 12 amino acids. Germline CDR1 reads SEHNR; CDR2 reads FQNEAQ (reference sequence). CDR3 residues: CASSPVTGELFF. CDR3 DNA sequence: TGTGCCAGCAGTCCCGTAACCGGGGAGCTGTTTTTT.

The rearrangement uses TRBV27 and TRBJ1-2, with D perhaps TRBD1 (6 bases). Trimming stripped 6 bases from V and 2 bases from J, with 16 bases between. The CDR3 runs to 15 residues. In germline, CDR1 is MNHEY, CDR2 SMNVEV (reference sequence). The CDR3 spells CASSPDRLLNYGYTF. The CDR3 DNA reads TGTGCCAGCAGCCCTGACAGGCTTTTAAACTATGGCTACACCTTC.

This chain uses TRBV6-1 with TRBJ1-2; a weak D match, TRBD1 (5 bases). The CDR3 loop spans 13 amino acids. Germline V lookup: CDR1 MNHNS, CDR2 SASEGT. Trimming cost V 2 bases and J 8 bases, with 12 bases left between them. CDR3 coding DNA: TGTGCCAGCAGTGAATCGGGGGTGGGCGGCTACACCTTC. Protein sequence: CASSESGVGGYTF.

CDR3 loop: CATNRFYRGRSYNEQFF. The DNA of the CDR3 is TGTGCCACTAACCGGTTTTACAGGGGCCGCTCCTACAATGAGCAGTTCTTC. The genes are TRBV24-1 and TRBJ2-1, with 7 bases aligning to TRBD1. CDR1 is KGHDR, CDR2 SFDVKD, per germline. This CDR3 is 17 amino acids long. J lost 0 bases, V lost 10 bases, and 14 bases had no gene match.

The count of this clone is one. V is TRBV5-1 and J is TRBJ1-2; TRBD1 agrees at 9 bases. The V gene's germline CDR1 is SGHRS and CDR2 YFSETQ. V lost 1 base, J lost 0 bases, and 10 bases stayed unmatched. The CDR3 sequence is 18 residues long. CDR3 nucleotides: TGCGCCAGCAGCTTGCGGGACGGCGGACAGGGGTCTAACTATGGCTACACCTTC. This gives the protein CASSLRDGGQGSNYGYTF.

The gene calls are TRBV5-4 and TRBJ1-4; TRBD1 agrees at 10 bases. This CDR3 is built from 15 residues. The junction had 2 bases not matched to a gene; V was cut back by 2 bases and J by 4 bases. Germline V gene lookup returns CDR1 SGHNT and CDR2 YYREEE (reference sequence). The chain's CDR3 is CASSFRTGGNEKLFF. The CDR3 nucleotides read TGTGCCAGCAGCTTTCGGACAGGGGGTAATGAAAAACTGTTTTTT.

V usage is TRBV18 and J usage is TRBJ1-2; D possibly corresponds to TRBD1 (5 bases). Trimming removed 1 base at V and 4 bases at J, with 10 bases between. Germline CDR1 KGHSH, CDR2 LQKENI. The CDR3 runs 14 residues. CDR3 nucleotide sequence: TGTGCCAGCTCACCACTCAGGGTAGGCTATGGCTACACCTTC. This sequence encodes CASSPLRVGYGYTF. The complete variable domain, with remaining parts taken from reference TRBV18 and TRBJ1-2, reads NAGVMQNPRHLVRRRGQEARLRCSPMKGHSHVYWYRQLPEEGLKFMVYLQKENIIDESGMPKERFSAEFPKEGPSILRIQQVVRGDSAAYFCASSPLRVGYGYTFGSGTRLTVV.

J is TRBJ1-1 and V is TRBV9; tentatively, D is TRBD1 (5 bases). The V end lost 0 bases, the J end lost 7 bases, and 7 bases lay between the germline ends. Germline CDR1 is SGDLS and CDR2 is YYNGEE. CDR3 length: 12 residues. CDR3 protein: CASSVVRGEAFF. DNA of the CDR3: TGTGCCAGCAGCGTAGTTAGGGGTGAAGCTTTCTTT.

The chain has TRBV2 and TRBJ2-3; TRBD2 agrees at 10 bases. Germline loops: CDR1 SNHLY, CDR2 FYNNEI. The CDR3 is 15 amino acids. Trimming took 7 bases from V and 1 from J; bases not matched to a gene: 5. CDR3 nucleotides: TGTGCCAGCATTGTCGGGACTAGCGGCACAGATACGCAGTATTTT. Translating it yields CASIVGTSGTDTQYF.

The V gene is TRBV7-9, the J gene TRBJ2-3; the match to TRBD2 covers 13 bases. V shed 3 bases, J shed 6 bases, and the junction held 3 bases outside the gene matches. The CDR3 loop spans 15 amino acids. Per the germline V gene, CDR1 is SEHNR and CDR2 is FQNEAQ (reference sequence). In DNA form, the CDR3 reads TGTGCCAGCAGCTTTACTAGCGGGAGGGCGGATACGCAGTATTTT. Protein: CASSFTSGRADTQYF.